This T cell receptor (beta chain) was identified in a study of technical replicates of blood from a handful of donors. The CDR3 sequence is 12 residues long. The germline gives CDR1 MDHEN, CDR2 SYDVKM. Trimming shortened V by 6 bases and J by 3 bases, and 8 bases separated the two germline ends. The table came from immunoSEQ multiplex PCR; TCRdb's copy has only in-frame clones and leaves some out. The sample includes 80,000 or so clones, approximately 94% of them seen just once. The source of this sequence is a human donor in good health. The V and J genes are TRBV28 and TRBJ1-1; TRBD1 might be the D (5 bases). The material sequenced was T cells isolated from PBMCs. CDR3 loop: CASRRGHTEAFF. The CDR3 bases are TGTGCCAGCAGGCGGGGCCACACTGAAGCTTTCTTT. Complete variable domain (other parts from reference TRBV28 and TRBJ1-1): DVKVTQSSRYLVKRTGEKVFLECVQDMDHENMFWYRQDPGLGLRLIYFSYDVKMKEKGDIPEGYSVSREKKERFSLILESASTNQTSMYLCASRRGHTEAFFGQGTRLTVV.